The clone carrying this T cell receptor (beta chain) appeared many times. Its target is not known. This sample is drawn from a study of CD8+CD57+ T cells in acquired aplastic anemia. About the study: DNA per sorted CD4+ or CD8+ sample ranged about 0.19 to 30 ug, averaging roughly 3.5 ug.

The CDR3 spans 13 residues. V lost 4 bases and J 7 bases, leaving 11 bases between the germline ends. Per germline, CDR1 MNHNS and CDR2 SASEGT. General study points: Patients and controls shared twenty-nine CD8+ CDR3 sequences, which appeared highly expressed in patients and within their immunodominant clones.

The template for TCR beta VDJ and CDR3 sequence profiling was genomic DNA. From the reads, TCRdb called clonotypes with MiXCR, one entry per CDR3 protein. The sample has around 150,000 distinct CDR3 sequences, around two fifths seen once. The specimen was sorted CD4+, CD8+, or CD8+CD57+ T cells (not recorded which) from PBMCs. This clonotype was sampled from a human donor in good health, serving as a control. The chain uses TRBV6-1 and TRBJ1-5; possible D gene TRBD1, 6 bases. CDR3 residues: CASSVEGDQPQHF. The CDR3 bases are TGTGCCAGCAGTGTTGAGGGGGACCAGCCCCAGCATTTT.